The 30 T cell receptor beta chains given below trace back to one sample, sequenced in a study of cytomegalovirus exposure and HLA in healthy donors. The PCR had 60 Vbeta and 13 Jbeta primers. The assay was immunoSEQ multiplex PCR, and TCRdb's table has in-frame clones only and misses some. Counted here are 200,000 to 300,000 clones, 84% occurring once; the ten biggest clones make up roughly 2%. Sequencing was done on a sample of PBMCs. Receptor source: a woman aged 35 to 49 in good health and CMV-seropositive.

The rearrangement links TRBV30 to TRBJ2-2, with a tentative D call TRBD2 (5 bases). The V gene lost 0 bases and the J gene lost 4 bases, with 9 bases spanning the gap. Germline V gives CDR1 GTSNPN, CDR2 SVGIG (reference sequence). CDR3 size: 14 residues. Written as DNA, the CDR3 is TGTGCCTGGAGTGTCCTAGCCGCCACCGGGGAGCTGTTTTTT. It specifies CAWSVLAATGELFF.

This chain links TRBV30 with TRBJ1-3; D unclear. Germline V gene lookup returns CDR1 GTSNPN and CDR2 SVGIG (reference sequence). V was trimmed by 3 bases and J by 0 bases, leaving 6 bases between them. This CDR3 region has 13 residues. The CDR3 loop is CAWRRSSGNTIYF. CDR3 nucleotides: TGTGCCTGGAGAAGGAGCTCTGGAAACACCATATATTTT.

This clone came up a few times. The rearrangement links TRBV18 to TRBJ2-5; D may be TRBD2 (6 bases). This CDR3 has 13 residues. The V gene lost 3 bases and the J gene lost 3 bases, with 8 bases spanning the gap. Per the germline V gene, CDR1 is KGHSH and CDR2 is LQKENI. The CDR3 is CASSPSGEETQYF. DNA for the CDR3: TGTGCCAGCTCACCCTCGGGGGAAGAGACCCAGTACTTC.

CDR3 amino acids: CASTLAGGTGELFF. Here the CDR3 DNA reads TGTGCCAGCACCCTAGCGGGAGGCACCGGGGAGCTGTTTTTT. The chain couples TRBV7-6 to TRBJ2-2; 11 bases are a match to TRBD2. This CDR3 spans 14 amino acids. Trimming took 7 bases from V and 4 from J; bases not matched to a gene: 2. Per germline, CDR1 SGHVS and CDR2 FNYEAQ.

This sequence joins TRBV19 and TRBJ2-3; TRBD1 matches 8 bases. The ends lost 5 bases at V and 3 bases at J; junction bases unmatched: 7. The germline CDR1 and CDR2 sequences are LNHDA and SQIVND (reference sequence). The CDR3 contains 15 residues. The CDR3: CASSPQGARTDTQYF. Here the CDR3 DNA reads TGTGCCAGTAGTCCCCAGGGGGCGCGGACAGATACGCAGTATTTT.

The chain links TRBV7-2 to TRBJ2-6, with 14 nucleotides matching TRBD2. With 5 bases clipped from V and 4 bases from J, the junction kept 10 bases outside the gene matches. CDR3 size: 19 residues. Germline CDR1 SGHTA, CDR2 FQGNSA. The CDR3 region is CASSPGLAGAAAGANVLTF. CDR3 DNA: TGTGCCAGCAGCCCGGGACTAGCGGGAGCCGCAGCGGGGGCCAACGTCCTGACTTTC.

The chain recombines TRBV20-1 with TRBJ1-2, with D perhaps TRBD1 (5 bases). This CDR3 has 11 amino acids. Germline loops: CDR1 DFQATT, CDR2 SNEGSKA (reference sequence). The V end lost 6 bases, the J end lost 1 base, and 6 bases lay between the germline ends. CDR3 sequence (DNA): TGCAGTGCCAGGGATAACTATGGCTACACCTTC. It yields the protein CSARDNYGYTF.

The chain has TRBV11-1 and TRBJ2-7; 11 bases are shared with TRBD2. Per the germline V gene, CDR1 is SGHAT and CDR2 is FQDESV (reference sequence). The CDR3 consists of 18 residues. V trimming: 5 bases; J trimming: 3 bases; junction bases outside the gene matches: 15. The CDR3 DNA sequence: TGTGCCAGCAGCGCCCAATTCCTGGGACTAGCGGATCACTACGAGCAGTACTTC. Its translation: CASSAQFLGLADHYEQYF.

This clone has just one count. This chain joins TRBV19 and TRBJ1-1; D not resolved. The germline V gene encodes CDR1 LNHDA and CDR2 SQIVND (reference sequence). The CDR3 is 12 residues long. The V end was cut by 4 bases, the J end by 11 bases, with 14 bases between. This CDR3 is CASSNPRNGAFF. The CDR3 DNA follows: TGTGCCAGTAGTAACCCGCGGAACGGGGCTTTCTTT.

The rearrangement uses TRBV7-7 and TRBJ2-2; D is perhaps TRBD2 (6 bases). Deletions cut 5 bases from V and 7 bases from J, with 17 bases between. This CDR3 is 15 amino acids long. The V gene's germline CDR1 is SSHAT and CDR2 FNYEAQ (reference sequence). The CDR3 spells CASSPRRESSGELFF. The CDR3 bases are TGTGCCAGCAGCCCCCGACGGGAGAGTAGCGGGGAGCTGTTTTTT.

J is TRBJ1-4 and V is TRBV5-1; D is perhaps TRBD1 (5 bases). CDR1 is SGHRS, CDR2 YFSETQ, per germline. Trimming removed 4 bases from V and 7 bases from J, with 14 bases in between. The CDR3 sequence is 14 residues long. DNA of the CDR3: TGCGCCAGCAGCCGTACGGGGGGAGGTGAAAAACTGTTTTTT. Translating gives CASSRTGGGEKLFF.

V gene TRBV7-6 combines with J gene TRBJ2-5; possible D gene TRBD2, 6 bases. The end of the DNA aligns better with TRBJ2-7, so the J call may be wrong. Germline lookup yields CDR1 SGHVS and CDR2 FNYEAQ. The CDR3 covers 16 residues. The CDR3 bases are TGTGCCAGCAGCTCCCTTGGCGGGAAGGGTGCCTACGAGCAGTACTTC. It yields the protein CASSSLGGKGAYEQYF.

J is TRBJ1-2 and V is TRBV4-3, with D tentatively TRBD1 (5 bases). The germline CDR1 and CDR2 sequences are LGHNA and YSLEER. V lost 3 bases, J lost 0 bases, and 11 bases lay in between. The CDR3 consists of 15 residues. This chain's CDR3 is CASSQGLTTNYGYTF. In nucleotides, the CDR3 is TGCGCCAGCAGCCAGGGACTGACGACTAACTATGGCTACACCTTC.

This clone has a count of ten or more. This chain uses TRBV19 with TRBJ1-6; a possible D gene is TRBD1 (5 bases). Looked up from germline, CDR1 is LNHDA and CDR2 is SQIVND (reference sequence). The length of the CDR3 is 13 residues. V gave up 5 bases and J gave up 10 bases, with 12 bases separating them. CDR3 protein: CASSLGEGSPLHF. Here the CDR3 DNA reads TGTGCCAGTAGTTTGGGGGAGGGCTCACCCCTCCACTTT.

This clone was counted between two and nine times. The chain combines TRBV7-2 with TRBJ2-1; TRBD2 matches at 8 bases. The length of the CDR3 is 14 residues. The V gene end was trimmed by 2 bases and the J gene end by 7 bases; junction bases not matched to a gene: 4. Germline lookup yields CDR1 SGHTA and CDR2 FQGNSA. DNA for the CDR3: TGTGCCAGCAGCTTATATGCTAGCGGGAATGAGCAGTTCTTC. Its translation: CASSLYASGNEQFF.

The V and J genes are TRBV5-4 and TRBJ2-2; 10 bases are a match to TRBD2. The V segment lost 1 base and the J segment 8 bases; nucleotides outside the gene matches: 8. Germline-derived CDR1 and CDR2 are SGHNT and YYREEE (reference sequence). The CDR3 is 16 residues long. The CDR3 nucleotides read TGTGCCAGCAGCTTGTTAGCGGGAGGCCATACTGGGGAGCTGTTTTTT. This sequence encodes CASSLLAGGHTGELFF. The variable domain in full, with the rest retrieved from reference TRBV5-4 and TRBJ2-2, is ETGVTQSPTHLIKTRGQQVTLRCSSQSGHNTVSWYQQALGQGPQFIFQYYREEENGRGNFPPRFSGLQFPNYSSELNVNALELDDSALYLCASSLLAGGHTGELFFGEGSRLTVL.

The chain is built from TRBV4-2 and TRBJ2-3; D remains unclear. Trimming left V 2 bases short and J 2 bases short, with 11 bases between. From germline, CDR1 is LGHNA and CDR2 YNFKEQ. The CDR3 has 15 residues. The CDR3 bases are TGTGCCAGCAGCCAATCGACTGTGCCCACAGATACGCAGTATTTT. It encodes CASSQSTVPTDTQYF.

This rearrangement joins TRBV6-5 to TRBJ2-7; TRBD1 matches 9 bases. Germline V lookup: CDR1 MNHEY, CDR2 SVGAGI. The CDR3 spans 13 residues. Trimming took 0 bases from V and 6 from J; bases not matched to a gene: 0. CDR3 coding DNA: TGTGCCAGCAGTTACTCGACAGGGGGCGAGCAGTACTTC. Translated: CASSYSTGGEQYF.

J is TRBJ1-5 and V is TRBV19; 7 nucleotides align to TRBD1. In germline, CDR1 is LNHDA, CDR2 SQIVND (reference sequence). The junction had 12 bases not matched to a gene; V was cut back by 4 bases and J by 3 bases. The CDR3 totals 17 residues. CDR3 protein: CASSTSFRQGFNQPQHF. CDR3 sequence (DNA): TGTGCCAGTAGTACCTCATTCCGACAGGGCTTCAATCAGCCCCAGCATTTT.

The chain joins TRBV5-4 to TRBJ2-7; 7 bases line up with TRBD1. This CDR3 contains 12 residues. Germline V gives CDR1 SGHNT, CDR2 YYREEE (reference sequence). The trim removed 3 bases at V and 7 bases at J, leaving 4 bases unmatched. The CDR3 region has the DNA TGTGCCAGCAGCTCGACAGGGAATGAGCAGTACTTC. This codes for CASSSTGNEQYF.

The rearrangement joins TRBV28 to TRBJ2-7; 8 positions agree with TRBD1. The CDR3 is 15 amino acids. Trimming at V came to 8 bases and at J to 1 base, leaving 10 bases not matched to a gene. Germline CDR1 and CDR2: MDHEN and SYDVKM. The CDR3 nucleotides are TGTGCCAGCGCCAAAGGACAGGGTAGTTCCTACGAGCAGTACTTC. Encoded protein: CASAKGQGSSYEQYF.

The chain links TRBV4-1 to TRBJ2-7, with D tentatively TRBD2 (6 bases). CDR1 is MGHRA, CDR2 YSYEKL, per germline. V lost 3 bases, J lost 0 bases, and 18 bases lay in between. The length of the CDR3 is 17 residues. For the CDR3, the DNA is TGCGCCAGCAGCCAGGACTTACTAGCCGTTAGCTCCTACGAGCAGTACTTC. It codes for CASSQDLLAVSSYEQYF.

This chain links TRBV28 with TRBJ1-6, with 8 bases lining up with TRBD1. Per germline, CDR1 MDHEN and CDR2 SYDVKM. This CDR3 contains 16 residues. Trimming removed 4 bases from V and 7 bases from J; junction bases left unmatched: 9. CDR3 DNA: TGTGCCAGCAGTTCGGAAGGACAGGGTAGGAATTCACCCCTCCACTTT. Protein product: CASSSEGQGRNSPLHF.

The rearrangement uses TRBV10-3 and TRBJ1-1, with 7 bases matching TRBD1. Germline CDR1 and CDR2: ENHRY and SYGVKD. With V trimmed by 10 bases and J by 2 bases, 10 bases remained unmatched. CDR3 length: 14 amino acids. The CDR3 is CATLPTGTNTEAFF. DNA of the CDR3: TGTGCCACTTTACCGACAGGGACCAACACTGAAGCTTTCTTT.

The V and J genes are TRBV30 and TRBJ1-3; possibly TRBD1 for D (5 bases). Trimming cost V 2 bases and J 7 bases, with 9 bases left between them. CDR1 is GTSNPN and CDR2 is SVGIG in the germline V gene (reference sequence). This CDR3 has 12 residues. The CDR3 nucleotides are TGTGCCTGGAGTCAGGGTCCGAACACCATATATTTT. Translation gives CAWSQGPNTIYF. Supplemented by reference TRBV30 and TRBJ1-3, the full variable domain reads SQTIHQWPATLVQPVGSPLSLECTVEGTSNPNLYWYRQAAGRGLQLLFYSVGIGQISSEVPQNLSASRPQDRQFILSSKKLLLSDSGFYLCAWSQGPNTIYFGEGSWLTVV.

The J gene is TRBJ2-7, the V gene TRBV11-3, with D tentatively TRBD1 (5 bases). The CDR3 has 16 amino acids. CDR1 SGHNT and CDR2 YENEEA come from the germline V gene. Trimming pared 5 bases from V and 0 bases from J, leaving 17 bases between. CDR3 residues: CASSDNGHGFSYEQYF. The CDR3 bases are TGTGCCAGCAGCGACAACGGACACGGGTTCTCCTACGAGCAGTACTTC. Full variable domain (rest looked up from reference TRBV11-3 and TRBJ2-7): EAGVVQSPRYKIIEKKQPVAFWCNPISGHNTLYWYLQNLGQGPELLIRYENEEAVDDSQLPKDRFSAERLKGVDSTLKIQPAELGDSAVYLCASSDNGHGFSYEQYFGPGTRLTVT.

The chain couples TRBV5-6 to TRBJ1-2; 7 positions match TRBD1. The length of the CDR3 is 13 residues. Germline CDR1 is SGHDT and CDR2 is YYEEEE. Losses at the gene ends were 3 bases for V and 5 bases for J; bases not matched to a gene: 4. The CDR3 sequence: CASSWGQQYGYTF. The DNA of the CDR3 is TGTGCCAGCAGCTGGGGACAGCAATATGGCTACACCTTC.

This chain joins TRBV7-3 and TRBJ2-2; D is possibly TRBD2 (5 bases). This CDR3 spans 14 amino acids. The V and J ends lost 2 bases and 2 bases respectively, with 6 bases between them. Germline V gene sequence: CDR1 SGHTA, CDR2 FQGTGA. The CDR3: CASSLGSNTGELFF. The CDR3 region has the DNA TGTGCCAGCAGCTTAGGGAGTAACACCGGGGAGCTGTTTTTT.

The CDR3 protein is CASSPKAPAEDTQYF. DNA for the CDR3: TGTGCCAGCAGTCCCAAGGCGCCAGCGGAAGATACGCAGTATTTT. This chain uses TRBV27 with TRBJ2-3, with a possible D match to TRBD2 (5 bases). The germline V gene has CDR1 MNHEY and CDR2 SMNVEV (reference sequence). This CDR3 contains 15 residues. Trimming removed 5 bases from V and 5 bases from J, with 17 bases in between.

Concerning this clone itself: In the same sample, other DNA sequences code for this CDR3. This chain joins TRBV30 and TRBJ2-1, with 10 bases that match TRBD2. The CDR3 consists of 15 residues. Losses at the gene ends were 0 bases for V and 4 bases for J; bases not matched to a gene: 3. Germline V gives CDR1 GTSNPN, CDR2 SVGIG (reference sequence). CDR3 nucleotide sequence: TGTGCCTGGAGTGTAGGGACTAGCGCTTACAATGAGCAGTTCTTC. Amino acids: CAWSVGTSAYNEQFF.